One sample yielded the 18 T cell receptor beta chains listed below, sequenced in a study of control samples from healthy donors and cancer patients. Repertoires were generated with immunoSEQ multiplex PCR, while TCRdb's copy carries only in-frame clones and drops some. The data contain 200,000 or so clones, over 90% of them singletons. The specimen was blood. These receptors all stem from a man in his forties or fifties in good health.

J is TRBJ1-5 and V is TRBV18, with D perhaps matching TRBD1 (6 bases). CDR3 length: 15 amino acids. The V and J ends lost 6 bases and 4 bases respectively, with 16 bases between them. Germline loops: CDR1 KGHSH, CDR2 LQKENI. Written as DNA, the CDR3 is TGTGCCAGCTCCTACGCCGGGACAAATAATCAGCCCCAGCATTTT. It yields the protein CASSYAGTNNQPQHF.

The chain joins TRBV5-5 to TRBJ1-2; maybe TRBD1 (5 bases). This CDR3 is built from 13 residues. V shed 5 bases and J shed 7 bases, with 15 bases lying between them. Germline values: CDR1 SGHKS, CDR2 YYEKEE (reference sequence). The CDR3 DNA reads TGTGCCAGCAGAGGGGACCTAAAGGGTGGCTACACCTTC. It yields the protein CASRGDLKGGYTF.

The V gene is TRBV10-1, the J gene TRBJ2-2; D gene ambiguous. Germline V CDR1 and CDR2: WNHNN, SYGVQD (reference sequence). This CDR3 spans 13 amino acids. V lost 3 bases and J lost 3, with 5 bases in between. This CDR3 reads CASSDGDTGELFF. The CDR3 region has the DNA TGCGCCAGCAGTGATGGGGACACCGGGGAGCTGTTTTTT.

This clone is a singleton in its sample. The V and J genes are TRBV19 and TRBJ2-3; 9 bases fit TRBD2. V gave up 5 bases and J gave up 3 bases; unmatched junction bases: 15. CDR1 is LNHDA and CDR2 is SQIVND in the germline V gene (reference sequence). CDR3 size: 18 residues. The CDR3 DNA is TGTGCCAGTAGTCCTCTCCCCAGGAGCGGGGGGACTACAGATACGCAGTATTTT. Amino acids: CASSPLPRSGGTTDTQYF. Together with reference TRBV19 and TRBJ2-3, the CDR3 gives the full variable domain: DGGITQSPKYLFRKEGQNVTLSCEQNLNHDAMYWYRQDPGQGLRLIYYSQIVNDFQKGDIAEGYSVSREKKESFPLTVTSAQKNPTAFYLCASSPLPRSGGTTDTQYFGPGTRLTVL.

This chain links TRBV19 with TRBJ1-5, with 8 bases that match TRBD1. The CDR3 loop spans 15 amino acids. Per germline, CDR1 LNHDA and CDR2 SQIVND (reference sequence). With 2 bases clipped from V and 7 bases from J, the junction kept 7 bases outside the gene matches. The CDR3 sequence: CASSIKGTGGQPQHF. CDR3 sequence (DNA): TGTGCCAGTAGTATAAAGGGGACAGGTGGCCAGCCCCAGCATTTT.

The J gene is TRBJ2-2, the V gene TRBV2; no firm D call. CDR1 SNHLY and CDR2 FYNNEI come from the germline V gene. CDR3 size: 13 residues. Deletions cut 5 bases from V and 4 bases from J, with 8 bases between. Written as DNA, the CDR3 is TGTGCCAGCAGTACAGTAGGCACCGGGGAGCTGTTTTTT. Protein sequence: CASSTVGTGELFF.

The chain couples TRBV19 to TRBJ2-3; tentatively, D is TRBD2 (6 bases). Germline CDR1 and CDR2: LNHDA and SQIVND (reference sequence). This CDR3 has 16 amino acids. Deletions cut 4 bases from V and 2 bases from J, with 16 bases between. This CDR3 reads CASSNVLTSATDTQYF. CDR3 coding DNA: TGTGCCAGTAGTAATGTGTTGACTAGTGCCACAGATACGCAGTATTTT.

The chain employs TRBV7-2 and TRBJ2-3; D perhaps matches TRBD2 (7 bases). Trimming removed 7 bases from V and 7 bases from J, with 18 bases in between. Germline CDR1 and CDR2: SGHTA and FQGNSA. The CDR3 has 14 residues. The CDR3 region has the DNA TGTGCCAGCACCCAACGGGGGGCGGCGAATACGCAGTATTTT. It translates to CASTQRGAANTQYF.

J is TRBJ1-2 and V is TRBV6-5; D is unclear. The CDR3 has 15 residues. Germline CDR1 MNHEY, CDR2 SVGAGI. V was cut by 5 bases and J by 5 bases, with 18 bases left in between. The CDR3 spells CASSPPGRRLYGYTF. CDR3 DNA: TGTGCCAGCAGTCCCCCCGGGCGGAGGCTGTATGGCTACACCTTC.

The V call is TRBV18, the J call TRBJ2-5; a possible D gene is TRBD2 (6 bases). The CDR3 is 14 amino acids. Germline V gene sequence: CDR1 KGHSH, CDR2 LQKENI. Trimming pared 3 bases from V and 10 bases from J, leaving 18 bases between. Here the CDR3 reads CASSPSVRPEGQYF. As DNA, the CDR3 is TGTGCCAGCTCACCTTCAGTAAGGCCGGAGGGCCAGTACTTC. Together with reference TRBV18 and TRBJ2-5, the CDR3 gives the full variable domain: NAGVMQNPRHLVRRRGQEARLRCSPMKGHSHVYWYRQLPEEGLKFMVYLQKENIIDESGMPKERFSAEFPKEGPSILRIQQVVRGDSAAYFCASSPSVRPEGQYFGPGTRLLVL.

About this clone itself: The conserved final phenylalanine or tryptophan is absent from the CDR3, which likely points to a read error. The limits of the CDR3 on the DNA are not certain, so only TCRdb's listed CDR3 is given. This chain connects TRBV28 to TRBJ1-2; the DNA was not compared with TRBD1, the D call given in the table. Germline V CDR1 and CDR2: MDHEN, SYDVKM. Including both end residues, the CDR3 is 15 amino acids long. The CDR3 spells CASSSSPTTGGARWC.

On this clone itself: In the same sample, other DNA sequences code for this CDR3. The chain combines TRBV5-1 with TRBJ1-2, with D possibly matching TRBD1 (6 bases). V was cut by 2 bases and J by 7 bases, with 12 bases left in between. CDR3 length: 13 amino acids. Germline loops: CDR1 SGHRS, CDR2 YFSETQ. CDR3 coding DNA: TGCGCCAGCAGCTTACCAGGGGATCGTGGCTACACCTTC. It codes for CASSLPGDRGYTF.

This chain uses TRBV4-3 with TRBJ1-2; the match to TRBD1 covers 7 bases. With 4 bases clipped from V and 1 base from J, the junction kept 21 bases outside the gene matches. CDR3 length: 20 residues. Germline assignment: CDR1 LGHNA and CDR2 YSLEER. The CDR3 DNA reads TGCGCCAGCAGCCGGACAGGCCGGGTGACGGACGATTCATATAACTATGGCTACACCTTC. This encodes CASSRTGRVTDDSYNYGYTF.

The V call is TRBV6-2 or TRBV6-3, the J call TRBJ1-5; D is possibly TRBD1 (6 bases). The ends were cut back, 5 bases at V and 3 bases at J, with 17 bases in the middle. Germline lookup yields CDR1 MNHEY and CDR2 SVGEGT. This CDR3 contains 16 residues. The CDR3 DNA sequence: TGTGCCAGCAGTCCCTCGGGCGGGGGCTACAATCAGCCCCAGCATTTT. It is translated as CASSPSGGGYNQPQHF.

In its sample, this clone was seen once. A read error may produce the germline difference seen at one junction end. The chain joins TRBV18 to TRBJ1-1, with TRBD1 as a possible D gene (6 bases). Germline CDR1 reads KGHSH; CDR2 reads LQKENI. The CDR3 extends over 14 amino acids. The CDR3 loop is CVSSPQGSNTEAFF. In nucleotides, the CDR3 is TGTGTCAGCTCACCACAGGGATCGAACACTGAAGCTTTCTTT.

The J gene is TRBJ2-1, the V gene TRBV5-1, with D perhaps TRBD2 (5 bases). The length of the CDR3 is 15 residues. Germline V gene data show CDR1 as SGHRS and CDR2 as YFSETQ. Trimming shortened V by 4 bases and J by 9 bases, and 20 bases separated the two germline ends. The CDR3 DNA is TGCGCCAGCAGCGACTCGGGCTCCGTCGCGGGTGAGCAGTTCTTC. This codes for CASSDSGSVAGEQFF. Full variable domain (rest looked up from reference TRBV5-1 and TRBJ2-1): KAGVTQTPRYLIKTRGQQVTLSCSPISGHRSVSWYQQTPGQGLQFLFEYFSETQRNKGNFPGRFSGRQFSNSRSEMNVSTLELGDSALYLCASSDSGSVAGEQFFGPGTRLTVL.

The chain has TRBV6-1 and TRBJ2-2; 10 positions agree with TRBD1. Germline trimming cut 1 base from V and 4 bases from J; bases unmatched to any gene: 12. Germline CDR1 is MNHNS and CDR2 is SASEGT. This CDR3 has 19 residues. CDR3 DNA sequence: TGTGCCAGCAGTGAAGTGTCCGGGACAGGGGAAATCGGCACCGGGGAGCTGTTTTTT. Protein sequence: CASSEVSGTGEIGTGELFF.

The gene calls are TRBV10-2 and TRBJ2-3, with 14 positions matching TRBD2. This CDR3 has 15 residues. V lost 7 bases and J lost 2; bases outside the gene matches: 2. CDR1 WSHSY and CDR2 SAAADI come from the germline V gene. The CDR3 nucleotides read TGCGCCAGCAAGGGACTAGCGGGGGTCACAGATACGCAGTATTTT. Residues: CASKGLAGVTDTQYF.